These 16 T cell receptor beta chains came from one sample sequenced in a study of blood T cell repertoires in COVID-19. Assay used: immunoSEQ multiplex PCR; TCRdb lists only in-frame clones, some missing. The table includes roughly 250,000 clones, approximately 86% detected once. Sequences were obtained from PBMCs or T cells enriched from blood (not recorded which). These receptors came from a woman aged 40 to 50 with acute COVID-19.

The V gene is TRBV19, the J gene TRBJ1-4, with 8 bases fitting TRBD1. CDR3 length: 14 residues. V lost 1 base to trimming and J lost 14 bases; unmatched junction nucleotides: 9. Germline V gene lookup returns CDR1 LNHDA and CDR2 SQIVND (reference sequence). CDR3 sequence reads: CASSIGQGAVSLFF. CDR3 sequence (DNA): TGTGCCAGTAGTATAGGGCAGGGGGCCGTGTCTCTGTTTTTT.

The chain combines TRBV6-1 with TRBJ1-1, with 8 bases matching TRBD1. The CDR3 has 15 residues. Germline-derived CDR1 and CDR2 are MNHNS and SASEGT. The J segment lost 4 bases and the V segment lost 2 bases, leaving 6 bases of the junction unmatched. The DNA for the CDR3 is TGTGCCAGCAGTGAAAGATTACAGGGGGGCACTGAAGCTTTCTTT. Amino acids: CASSERLQGGTEAFF.

The chain links TRBV27 to TRBJ2-1; D is perhaps TRBD2 (6 bases). Deletions cut 6 bases from V and 2 bases from J, with 11 bases between. Looked up from germline, CDR1 is MNHEY and CDR2 is SMNVEV (reference sequence). The CDR3 runs 14 residues. The CDR3 region has the DNA TGTGCCAGCAGGCGGGACTTAGCCTACAATGAGCAGTTCTTC. This codes for CASRRDLAYNEQFF.

CDR3 loop: CASGGSTYNEQFF. In DNA, the CDR3 is TGTGCTAGTGGTGGGAGTACTTACAATGAGCAGTTCTTC. V usage is TRBV12-5 and J usage is TRBJ2-1; D perhaps matches TRBD2 (5 bases). The CDR3 has 13 residues. Trimming left V 5 bases short and J 4 bases short, with 9 bases between. In germline, CDR1 is LGHNT, CDR2 FRNRAP.

The chain uses TRBV7-8 and TRBJ2-1; weak D call: TRBD1 (8 bases). The V gene lost 5 bases and the J gene lost 2 bases, with 34 bases spanning the gap. Germline CDR1 is SGHVS and CDR2 is FQNEAQ. The CDR3 consists of 22 residues. Written as DNA, the CDR3 is TGTGCCAGCAGCCCACAAGGAAGGACAGGCACAGGGGGGAGGGCTACCTACAATGAGCAGTTCTTC. This encodes CASSPQGRTGTGGRATYNEQFF. Full variable domain (outside the CDR3, taken from reference TRBV7-8 and TRBJ2-1): GAGVSQSPRYKVAKRGQDVALRCDPISGHVSLFWYQQALGQGPEFLTYFQNEAQLDKSGLPSDRFFAERPEGSVSTLKIQRTQQEDSAVYLCASSPQGRTGTGGRATYNEQFFGPGTRLTVL.

In this sample, this clone turned up once. The chain combines TRBV6-5 with TRBJ2-5, with 8 bases aligning to TRBD2. V was pared by 9 bases and J by 5 bases, with 8 bases of the junction left unmatched. Germline V gene data show CDR1 as MNHEY and CDR2 as SVGAGI. There are 13 residues in the CDR3. The CDR3 DNA reads TGTGCCAGTAGGAGTAGCGGGATTGAGACCCAGTACTTC. Translation: CASRSSGIETQYF.

The rearrangement joins TRBV19 to TRBJ2-3; 7 bases agree with TRBD2. Germline V lookup: CDR1 LNHDA, CDR2 SQIVND (reference sequence). This CDR3 region has 15 residues. With 6 bases clipped from V and 0 bases from J, the junction kept 6 bases outside the gene matches. CDR3 DNA: TGTGCCAGTAGGATCAAGCGGGGAAGCACAGATACGCAGTATTTT. This sequence encodes CASRIKRGSTDTQYF.

This chain connects TRBV19 to TRBJ2-5, with 7 bases fitting TRBD2. This CDR3 contains 14 residues. Germline V gene sequence: CDR1 LNHDA, CDR2 SQIVND (reference sequence). Losses at the gene ends were 3 bases for V and 3 bases for J; bases not matched to a gene: 4. CDR3 in DNA: TGTGCCAGTAGTATGGGGGGGATGGAAGAGACCCAGTACTTC. Translated, it gives CASSMGGMEETQYF.

This chain uses TRBV2 with TRBJ2-5; TRBD2 matches 10 bases. V was pared by 6 bases and J by 2 bases, with 3 bases of the junction left unmatched. In germline, CDR1 is SNHLY, CDR2 FYNNEI. The CDR3 covers 14 residues. The CDR3 nucleotides are TGTGCCAGCAGGGGGACTAGCGCTCAAGAGACCCAGTACTTC. It encodes CASRGTSAQETQYF. Together with reference TRBV2 and TRBJ2-5, the CDR3 gives the full variable domain: EPEVTQTPSHQVTQMGQEVILRCVPISNHLYFYWYRQILGQKVEFLVSFYNNEISEKSEIFDDQFSVERPDGSNFTLKIRSTKLEDSAMYFCASRGTSAQETQYFGPGTRLLVL.

Concerning this clone itself: Other DNA sequences in this specimen translate into the identical CDR3. CDR3 loop: CASSSQGNQPQHF. Here the CDR3 DNA reads TGTGCCAGCAGCTCGCAGGGAAATCAGCCCCAGCATTTT. The genes are TRBV7-9 and TRBJ1-5; weak D call: TRBD1 (5 bases). The CDR3 runs to 13 residues. Germline assignment: CDR1 SEHNR and CDR2 FQNEAQ (reference sequence). Trimming took off 4 bases at V and 4 bases at J, with 8 bases between the two ends.

The table lists this clone with a few counts. The gene calls are TRBV11-2 and TRBJ1-6; D is ambiguous. Trimming stripped 1 base from V and 3 bases from J, with 10 bases between. Germline values: CDR1 SGHAT, CDR2 FQNNGV. CDR3 length: 16 residues. In DNA form, the CDR3 reads TGTGCCAGCAGCTTAGGCCAGGCCGTCTATAATTCACCCCTCCACTTT. Amino acid sequence: CASSLGQAVYNSPLHF.

The J gene is TRBJ1-1, the V gene TRBV11-2; TRBD1 agrees at 7 bases. This CDR3 contains 14 residues. V dropped 2 bases and J dropped 5; count of bases not matched to a gene: 5. CDR1 is SGHAT, CDR2 FQNNGV, per germline. DNA of the CDR3: TGTGCCAGCAGCTTACAAGGGGGCCGGACTGAAGCTTTCTTT. Protein: CASSLQGGRTEAFF.

The chain is built from TRBV24-1 and TRBJ2-7; D is perhaps TRBD1 (7 bases). Germline loops: CDR1 KGHDR, CDR2 SFDVKD. V was shortened by 3 bases and J by 3 bases, with 14 bases between the two germline ends. The CDR3 covers 15 residues. The CDR3 here is CATSDTRGDGYEQYF. The CDR3 DNA is TGTGCCACCAGTGATACCAGGGGGGACGGCTACGAGCAGTACTTC.

The chain is built from TRBV2 and TRBJ2-7; 7 bases fit TRBD2. V was pared by 7 bases and J by 2 bases, with 5 bases of the junction left unmatched. CDR3 length equals 13 residues. Germline values: CDR1 SNHLY, CDR2 FYNNEI. The DNA for the CDR3 is TGTGCCAGCAAGGGAGCGGGGACCTACGAGCAGTACTTC. It is translated as CASKGAGTYEQYF.

This clone was recorded once. The gene calls are TRBV21-1 and TRBJ1-1; TRBD1 reflects the table's D call only, with no check against the DNA. TRBV21-1 is labeled a pseudogene. The CDR3 runs 14 residues. DNA for the CDR3: TGTGCCAGCAGCAAATTTTCCAAGAACACTGAAGCTTTCTTT. Translation gives CASSKFSKNTEAFF.

The chain employs TRBV2 and TRBJ2-3; 8 positions agree with TRBD1. The germline gives CDR1 SNHLY, CDR2 FYNNEI. CDR3 length equals 14 residues. V dropped 9 bases and J dropped 2; count of bases not matched to a gene: 7. CDR3 bases: TGTGCCAGGGAAGGGACAGGAACCACAGATACGCAGTATTTT. Protein sequence: CAREGTGTTDTQYF.